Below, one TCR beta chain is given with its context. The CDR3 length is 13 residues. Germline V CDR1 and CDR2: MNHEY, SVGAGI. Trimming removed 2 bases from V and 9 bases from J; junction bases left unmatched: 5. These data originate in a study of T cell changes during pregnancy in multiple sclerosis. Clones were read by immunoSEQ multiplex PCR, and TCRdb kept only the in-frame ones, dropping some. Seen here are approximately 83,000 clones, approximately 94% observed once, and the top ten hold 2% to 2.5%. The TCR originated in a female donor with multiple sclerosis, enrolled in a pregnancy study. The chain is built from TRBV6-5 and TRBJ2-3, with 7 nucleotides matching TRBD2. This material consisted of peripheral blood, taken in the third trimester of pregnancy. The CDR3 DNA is TGTGCCAGCAGTTACCTTACTAGCGACACGCAGTATTTT. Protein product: CASSYLTSDTQYF.